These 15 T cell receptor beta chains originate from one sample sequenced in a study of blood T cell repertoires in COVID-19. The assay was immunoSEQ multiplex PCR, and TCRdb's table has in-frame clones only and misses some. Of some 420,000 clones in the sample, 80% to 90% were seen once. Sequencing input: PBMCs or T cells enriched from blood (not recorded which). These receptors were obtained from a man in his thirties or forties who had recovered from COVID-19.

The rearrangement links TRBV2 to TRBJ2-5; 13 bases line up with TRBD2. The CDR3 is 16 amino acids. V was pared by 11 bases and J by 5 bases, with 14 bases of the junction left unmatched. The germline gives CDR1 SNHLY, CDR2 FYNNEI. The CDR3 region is CAANIGLAGEGETQYF. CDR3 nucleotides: TGTGCCGCCAACATCGGACTAGCGGGAGAAGGGGAGACCCAGTACTTC. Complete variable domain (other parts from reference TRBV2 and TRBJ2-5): EPEVTQTPSHQVTQMGQEVILRCVPISNHLYFYWYRQILGQKVEFLVSFYNNEISEKSEIFDDQFSVERPDGSNFTLKIRSTKLEDSAMYFCAANIGLAGEGETQYFGPGTRLLVL.

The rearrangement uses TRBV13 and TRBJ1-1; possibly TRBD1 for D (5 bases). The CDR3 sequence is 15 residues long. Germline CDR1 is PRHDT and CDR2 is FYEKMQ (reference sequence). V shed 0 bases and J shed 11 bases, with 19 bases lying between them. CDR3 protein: CASSLGVWGPGIAFF. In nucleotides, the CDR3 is TGTGCCAGCAGCTTAGGGGTTTGGGGCCCTGGGATCGCTTTCTTT.

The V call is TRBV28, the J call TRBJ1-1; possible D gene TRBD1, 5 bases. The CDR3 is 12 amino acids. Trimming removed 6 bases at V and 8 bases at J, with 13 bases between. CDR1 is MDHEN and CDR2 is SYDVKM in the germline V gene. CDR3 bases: TGTGCCAGCAGCTCAGGGAGGCCCGAAGCTTTCTTT. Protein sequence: CASSSGRPEAFF.

CDR3 amino acids: CASSAATGELFF. For the CDR3, the DNA is TGTGCCAGCAGCGCAGCGACCGGGGAGCTGTTTTTT. This chain uses TRBV12-3 or TRBV12-4 with TRBJ2-2; no firm D call. The CDR3 runs to 12 residues. The V gene lost 6 bases and the J gene lost 5 bases, with 7 bases spanning the gap.

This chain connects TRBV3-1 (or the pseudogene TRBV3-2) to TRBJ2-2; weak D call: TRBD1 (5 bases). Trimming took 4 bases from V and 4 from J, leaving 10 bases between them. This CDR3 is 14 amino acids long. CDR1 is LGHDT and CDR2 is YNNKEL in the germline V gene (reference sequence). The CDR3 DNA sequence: TGTGCCAGCAGCCCACAGGTTTCCACCGGGGAGCTGTTTTTT. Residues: CASSPQVSTGELFF.

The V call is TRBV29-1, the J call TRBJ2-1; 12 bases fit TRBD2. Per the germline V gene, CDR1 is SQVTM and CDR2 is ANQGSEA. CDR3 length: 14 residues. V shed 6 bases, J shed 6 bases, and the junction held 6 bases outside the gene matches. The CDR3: CSVETSGRGNEQFF. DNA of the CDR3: TGCAGCGTCGAGACTAGCGGGAGAGGCAATGAGCAGTTCTTC.

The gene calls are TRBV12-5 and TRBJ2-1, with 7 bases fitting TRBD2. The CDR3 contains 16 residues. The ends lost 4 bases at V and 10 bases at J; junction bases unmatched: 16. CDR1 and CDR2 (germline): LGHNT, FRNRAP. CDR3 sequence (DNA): TGTGCTAGTGGTTCGAGCTTAGCGGGCGGAGCGGCAGAGCAGTTCTTC. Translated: CASGSSLAGGAAEQFF.

Here the CDR3 DNA reads TGTGCCAGCAGTTCCCCCGGGACAGGGTCCAATGAGCAGTTCTTC. It translates to CASSSPGTGSNEQFF. The J gene is TRBJ2-1, the V gene TRBV6-5; the match to TRBD1 covers 9 bases. Germline V CDR1 and CDR2: MNHEY, SVGAGI. J lost 6 bases, V lost 4 bases, and 7 bases had no gene match. The CDR3 loop spans 15 amino acids.

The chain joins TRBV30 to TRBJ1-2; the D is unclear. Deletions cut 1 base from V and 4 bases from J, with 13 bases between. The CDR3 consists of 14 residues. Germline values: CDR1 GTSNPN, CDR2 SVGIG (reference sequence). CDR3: CAWSASRGGYGYTF. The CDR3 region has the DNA TGTGCCTGGAGTGCAAGCCGGGGTGGCTATGGCTACACCTTC. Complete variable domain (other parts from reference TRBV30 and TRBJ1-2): SQTIHQWPATLVQPVGSPLSLECTVEGTSNPNLYWYRQAAGRGLQLLFYSVGIGQISSEVPQNLSASRPQDRQFILSSKKLLLSDSGFYLCAWSASRGGYGYTFGSGTRLTVV.

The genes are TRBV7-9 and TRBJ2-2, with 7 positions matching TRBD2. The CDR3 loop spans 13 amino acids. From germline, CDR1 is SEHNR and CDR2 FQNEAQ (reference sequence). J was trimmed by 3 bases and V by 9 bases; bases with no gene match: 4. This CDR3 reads CARSSGDTGELFF. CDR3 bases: TGTGCCAGATCCAGCGGGGACACCGGGGAGCTGTTTTTT.

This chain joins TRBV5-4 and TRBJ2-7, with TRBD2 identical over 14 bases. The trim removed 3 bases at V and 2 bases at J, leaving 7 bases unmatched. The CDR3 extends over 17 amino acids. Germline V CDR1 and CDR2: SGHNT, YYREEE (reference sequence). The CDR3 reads CASSYGTSGSGAYEQYF. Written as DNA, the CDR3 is TGTGCCAGCAGCTACGGGACTAGCGGGAGTGGAGCCTACGAGCAGTACTTC.

The CDR3 DNA reads TGTGCCAGTAGCCTACAGGGGGCTGACAACTATGGCTACACCTTC. Protein product: CASSLQGADNYGYTF. This chain joins TRBV19 and TRBJ1-2; 9 bases are shared with TRBD1. CDR1 is LNHDA, CDR2 SQIVND, per germline (reference sequence). After removal of 6 bases from V and 2 bases from J, the junction contained 7 bases not matched to a gene. The CDR3 length is 15 residues.

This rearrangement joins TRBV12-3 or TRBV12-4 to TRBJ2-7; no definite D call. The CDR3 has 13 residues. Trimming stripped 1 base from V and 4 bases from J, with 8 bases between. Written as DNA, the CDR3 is TGTGCCAGCAGTTTAGGTGTAAAATACGAGCAGTACTTC. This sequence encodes CASSLGVKYEQYF.

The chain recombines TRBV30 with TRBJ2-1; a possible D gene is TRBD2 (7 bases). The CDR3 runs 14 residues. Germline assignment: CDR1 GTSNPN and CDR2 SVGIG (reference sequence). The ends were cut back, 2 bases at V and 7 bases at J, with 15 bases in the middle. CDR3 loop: CAWSRWEGGNEQFF. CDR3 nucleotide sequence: TGTGCCTGGAGTAGGTGGGAGGGGGGGAATGAGCAGTTCTTC.

Written as DNA, the CDR3 is TGCGCCAGCAGCTTGACGGGAGGGAGGGACCCGTACGAGCAGTACTTC. It yields the protein CASSLTGGRDPYEQYF. The rearrangement joins TRBV5-1 to TRBJ2-7; TRBD2 matches at 8 bases. Losses at the gene ends were 1 base for V and 4 bases for J; bases not matched to a gene: 10. Looked up from germline, CDR1 is SGHRS and CDR2 is YFSETQ. This CDR3 has 16 amino acids.